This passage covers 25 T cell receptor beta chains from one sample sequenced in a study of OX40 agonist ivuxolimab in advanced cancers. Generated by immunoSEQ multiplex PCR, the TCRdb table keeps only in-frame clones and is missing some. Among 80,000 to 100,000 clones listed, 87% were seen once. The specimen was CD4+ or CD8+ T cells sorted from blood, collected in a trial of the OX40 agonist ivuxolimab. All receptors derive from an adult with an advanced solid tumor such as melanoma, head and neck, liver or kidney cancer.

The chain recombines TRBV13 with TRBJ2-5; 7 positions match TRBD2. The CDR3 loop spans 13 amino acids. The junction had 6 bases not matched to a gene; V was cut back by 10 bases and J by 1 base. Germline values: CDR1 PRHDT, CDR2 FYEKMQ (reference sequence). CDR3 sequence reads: CATQSGGQETQYF. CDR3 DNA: TGTGCCACCCAGTCGGGGGGCCAAGAGACCCAGTACTTC.

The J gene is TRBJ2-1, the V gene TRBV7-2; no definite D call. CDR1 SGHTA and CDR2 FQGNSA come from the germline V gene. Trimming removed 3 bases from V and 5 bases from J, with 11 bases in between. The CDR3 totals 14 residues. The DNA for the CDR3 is TGTGCCAGCAGCTTCCGGGCTATAAACAATGAGCAGTTCTTC. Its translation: CASSFRAINNEQFF.

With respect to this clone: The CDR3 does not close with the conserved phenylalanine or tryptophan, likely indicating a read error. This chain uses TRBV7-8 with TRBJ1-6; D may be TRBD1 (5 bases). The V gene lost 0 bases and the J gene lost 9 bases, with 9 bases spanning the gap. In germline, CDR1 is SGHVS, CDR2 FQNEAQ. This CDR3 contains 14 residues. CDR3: CASSLAGEGSPLHL. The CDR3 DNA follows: TGTGCCAGCAGCTTAGCAGGGGAAGGTTCACCCCTCCACCTT.

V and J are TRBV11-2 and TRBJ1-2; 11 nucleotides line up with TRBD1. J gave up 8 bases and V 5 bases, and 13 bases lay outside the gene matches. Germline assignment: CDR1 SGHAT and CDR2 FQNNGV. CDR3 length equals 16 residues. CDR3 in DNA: TGTGCCAGCAGCCCGAGCCCCCAGGACAGGGGGCACGGCTACACCTTC. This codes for CASSPSPQDRGHGYTF. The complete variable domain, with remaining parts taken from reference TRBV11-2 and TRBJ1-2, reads EAGVAQSPRYKIIEKRQSVAFWCNPISGHATLYWYQQILGQGPKLLIQFQNNGVVDDSQLPKDRFSAERLKGVDSTLKIQPAKLEDSAVYLCASSPSPQDRGHGYTFGSGTRLTVV.

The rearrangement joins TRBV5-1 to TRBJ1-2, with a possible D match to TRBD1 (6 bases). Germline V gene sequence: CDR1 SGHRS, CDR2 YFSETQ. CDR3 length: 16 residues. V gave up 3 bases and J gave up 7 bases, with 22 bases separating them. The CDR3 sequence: CASSSSLIGGASGYTF. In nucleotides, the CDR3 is TGCGCCAGCAGCTCATCGCTGATCGGGGGGGCCTCTGGCTACACCTTC. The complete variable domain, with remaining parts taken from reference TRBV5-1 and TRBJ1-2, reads KAGVTQTPRYLIKTRGQQVTLSCSPISGHRSVSWYQQTPGQGLQFLFEYFSETQRNKGNFPGRFSGRQFSNSRSEMNVSTLELGDSALYLCASSSSLIGGASGYTFGSGTRLTVV.

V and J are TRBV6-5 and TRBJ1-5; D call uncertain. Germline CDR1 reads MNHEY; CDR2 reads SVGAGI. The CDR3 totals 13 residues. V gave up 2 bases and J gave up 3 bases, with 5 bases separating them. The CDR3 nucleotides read TGTGCCAGCAGTTACCAGGCCAATCAGCCCCAGCATTTT. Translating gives CASSYQANQPQHF.

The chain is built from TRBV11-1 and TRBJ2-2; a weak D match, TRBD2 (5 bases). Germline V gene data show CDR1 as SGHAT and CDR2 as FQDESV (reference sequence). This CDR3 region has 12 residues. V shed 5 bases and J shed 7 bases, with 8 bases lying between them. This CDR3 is CASSPRGGELFF. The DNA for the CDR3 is TGTGCCAGCAGCCCTCGGGGCGGGGAGCTGTTTTTT.

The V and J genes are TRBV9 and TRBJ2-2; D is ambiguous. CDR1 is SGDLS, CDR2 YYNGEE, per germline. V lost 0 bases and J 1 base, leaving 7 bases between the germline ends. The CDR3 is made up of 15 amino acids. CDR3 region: CASSVGHVNTGELFF. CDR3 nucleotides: TGTGCCAGCAGCGTAGGTCATGTGAACACCGGGGAGCTGTTTTTT.

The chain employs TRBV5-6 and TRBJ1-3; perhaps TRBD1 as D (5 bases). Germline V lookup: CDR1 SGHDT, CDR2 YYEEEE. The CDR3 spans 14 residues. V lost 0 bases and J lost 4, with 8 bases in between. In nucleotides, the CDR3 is TGTGCCAGCAGCTTGGCGGCAGGGGGAAACACCATATATTTT. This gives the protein CASSLAAGGNTIYF.

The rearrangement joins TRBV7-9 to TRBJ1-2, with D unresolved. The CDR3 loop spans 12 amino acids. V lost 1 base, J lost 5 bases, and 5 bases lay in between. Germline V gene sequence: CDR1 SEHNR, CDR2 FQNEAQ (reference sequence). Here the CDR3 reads CASSLVGYGYTF. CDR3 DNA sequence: TGTGCCAGCAGCTTAGTGGGGTATGGCTACACCTTC.

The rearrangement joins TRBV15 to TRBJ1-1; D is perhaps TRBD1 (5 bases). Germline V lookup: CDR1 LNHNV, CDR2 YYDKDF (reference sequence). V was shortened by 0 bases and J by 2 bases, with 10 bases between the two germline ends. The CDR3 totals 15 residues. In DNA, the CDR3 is TGTGCCACCAGCAGAGATTCGGGGGTTAACACTGAAGCTTTCTTT. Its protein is CATSRDSGVNTEAFF.

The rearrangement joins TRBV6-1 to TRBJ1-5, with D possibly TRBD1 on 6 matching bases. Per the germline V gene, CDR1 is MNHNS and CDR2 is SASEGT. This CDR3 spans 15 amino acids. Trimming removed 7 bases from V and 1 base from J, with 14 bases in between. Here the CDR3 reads CASTGAGGSNQPQHF. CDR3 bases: TGTGCCAGCACAGGGGCTGGGGGGAGCAATCAGCCCCAGCATTTT.

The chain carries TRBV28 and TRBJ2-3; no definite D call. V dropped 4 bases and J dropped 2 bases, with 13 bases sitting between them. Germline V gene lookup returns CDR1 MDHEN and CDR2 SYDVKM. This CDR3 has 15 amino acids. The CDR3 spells CASSSLDGITDTQYF. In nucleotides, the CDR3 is TGTGCCAGCAGTTCTTTGGACGGAATCACAGATACGCAGTATTTT.

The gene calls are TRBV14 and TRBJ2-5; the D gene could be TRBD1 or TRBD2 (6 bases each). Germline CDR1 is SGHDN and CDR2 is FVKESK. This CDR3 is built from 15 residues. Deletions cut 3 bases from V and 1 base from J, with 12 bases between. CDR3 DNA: TGTGCCAGCAGCCACCCCGGGGGCGGCCAAGAGACCCAGTACTTC. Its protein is CASSHPGGGQETQYF.

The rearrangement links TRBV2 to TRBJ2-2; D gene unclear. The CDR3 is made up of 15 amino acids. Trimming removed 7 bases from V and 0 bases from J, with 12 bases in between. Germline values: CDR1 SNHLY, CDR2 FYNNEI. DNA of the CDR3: TGTGCCAGCAACGGCCAGCCTTCGAACACCGGGGAGCTGTTTTTT. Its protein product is CASNGQPSNTGELFF.

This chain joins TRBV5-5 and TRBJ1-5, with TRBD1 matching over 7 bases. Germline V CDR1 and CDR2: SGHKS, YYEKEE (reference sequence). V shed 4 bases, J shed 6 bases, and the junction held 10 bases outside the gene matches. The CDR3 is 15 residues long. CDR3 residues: CASSPGTGVSQPQHF. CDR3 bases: TGTGCCAGCAGCCCGGGAACAGGGGTGTCTCAGCCCCAGCATTTT.

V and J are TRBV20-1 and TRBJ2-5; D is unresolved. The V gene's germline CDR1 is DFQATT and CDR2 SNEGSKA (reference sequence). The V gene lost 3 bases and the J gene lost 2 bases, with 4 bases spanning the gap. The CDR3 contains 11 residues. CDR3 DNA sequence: TGCAGTGCTAGTGTTCAAGAGACCCAGTACTTC. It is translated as CSASVQETQYF.

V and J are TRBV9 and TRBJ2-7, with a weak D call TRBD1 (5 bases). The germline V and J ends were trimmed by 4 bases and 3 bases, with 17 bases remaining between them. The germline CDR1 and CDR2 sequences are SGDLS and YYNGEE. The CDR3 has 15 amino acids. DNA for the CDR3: TGTGCCAGCAGCCTCACTGACAGTGTGGTCTACGAGCAGTACTTC. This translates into CASSLTDSVVYEQYF.

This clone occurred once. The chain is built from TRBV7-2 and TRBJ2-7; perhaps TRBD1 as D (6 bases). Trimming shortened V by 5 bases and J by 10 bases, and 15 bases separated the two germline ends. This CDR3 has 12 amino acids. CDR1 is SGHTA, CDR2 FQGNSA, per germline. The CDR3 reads CASSPTDRFQYF. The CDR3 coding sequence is TGTGCCAGCAGCCCCACAGACAGGTTTCAGTACTTC. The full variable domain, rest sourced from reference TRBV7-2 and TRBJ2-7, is GAGVSQSPSNKVTEKGKDVELRCDPISGHTALYWYRQSLGQGLEFLIYFQGNSAPDKSGLPSDRFSAERTGGSVSTLTIQRTQQEDSAVYLCASSPTDRFQYFGPGTRLTVT.

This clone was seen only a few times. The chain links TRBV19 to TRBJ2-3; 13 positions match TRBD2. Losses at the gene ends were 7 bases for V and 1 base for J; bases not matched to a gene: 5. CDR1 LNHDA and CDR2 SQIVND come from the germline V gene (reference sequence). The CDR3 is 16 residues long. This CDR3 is CASKGTSGVGTDTQYF. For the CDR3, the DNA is TGTGCCAGTAAGGGGACTAGCGGGGTGGGCACAGATACGCAGTATTTT.

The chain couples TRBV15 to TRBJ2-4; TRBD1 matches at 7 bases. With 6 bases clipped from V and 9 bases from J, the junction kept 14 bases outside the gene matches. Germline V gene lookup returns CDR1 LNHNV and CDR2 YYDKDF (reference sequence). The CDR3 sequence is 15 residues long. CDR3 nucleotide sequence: TGTGCCACCAGAGTTGGCAGGGGACAGCCGATCATTCAGTACTTC. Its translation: CATRVGRGQPIIQYF.

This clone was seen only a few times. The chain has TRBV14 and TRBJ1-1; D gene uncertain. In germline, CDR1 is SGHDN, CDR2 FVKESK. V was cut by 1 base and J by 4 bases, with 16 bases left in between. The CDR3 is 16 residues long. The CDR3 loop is CASSQVPGPMFTEAFF. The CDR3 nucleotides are TGTGCCAGCAGCCAAGTTCCCGGTCCGATGTTCACTGAAGCTTTCTTT.

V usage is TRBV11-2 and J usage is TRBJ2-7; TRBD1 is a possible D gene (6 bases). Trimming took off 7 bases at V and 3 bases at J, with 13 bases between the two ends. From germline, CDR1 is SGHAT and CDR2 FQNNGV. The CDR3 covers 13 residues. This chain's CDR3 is CASNRDNLYEQYF. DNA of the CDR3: TGTGCCAGCAACCGGGACAACCTCTACGAGCAGTACTTC.

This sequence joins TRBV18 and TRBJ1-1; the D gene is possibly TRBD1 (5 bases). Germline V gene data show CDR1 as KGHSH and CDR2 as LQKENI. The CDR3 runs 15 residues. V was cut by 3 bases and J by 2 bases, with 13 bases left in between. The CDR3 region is CASSPRGGVNTEAFF. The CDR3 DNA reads TGTGCCAGCTCACCCCGGGGAGGGGTCAACACTGAAGCTTTCTTT.

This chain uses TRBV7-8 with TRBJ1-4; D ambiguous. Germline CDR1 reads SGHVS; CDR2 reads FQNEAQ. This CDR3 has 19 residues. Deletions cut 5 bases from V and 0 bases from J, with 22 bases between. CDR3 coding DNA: TGTGCCAGCAGCCTAATAAGACACCTGAGATTGGCAACTAATGAAAAACTGTTTTTT. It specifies CASSLIRHLRLATNEKLFF.